The sequence of this T cell receptor beta chain was determined in a study of graft-versus-host responses after intestinal transplantation (dated by TCRdb to the early 2020s). With respect to the entire study: The transplants that recipients received were multivisceral, liver-intestinal, or isolated intestinal. Rather than going through the commercial service, samples from three later patients were sequenced in-house on an Illumina MiSeq and processed with MiXCR. A peak of at least 4% donor T cells among recipient peripheral blood mononuclear cells was the definition used for donor T cell macrochimerism. Alloreactive clones were identified by sequencing pre-transplant mixed lymphocyte reaction products and comparing these products with unstimulated pre-transplant donor and recipient T cells. Every recipient was given anti-thymocyte globulin induction, then maintenance tacrolimus and steroids for approximately 3 years. Of the 20 to 30 intestinal transplant recipients enrolled in the cohort, one of whom was a retransplant, 3 patients without pretransplant specimens were excluded. After intestinal transplantation, graft-versus-host and host-versus-graft alloreactive T cell clones were followed in the graft, circulation and bone marrow using bulk TCR-beta CDR3 sequencing.

The paper's findings and limits, for the study overall: GvH clones were detected in recipient bone marrow, and some of these GvH clones were observed earlier in ileal mucosa or blood, consistent with an intestinal mucosal origin. High GvH to HvG T cell clonal ratios were observed in the allografts of patients with donor T cell macrochimerism. Early after transplant, declines in HvG clones were associated with peak levels of circulating GvH clones. The conclusions were limited by the relatively low number and heterogeneity of the intestinal transplant patients.

The library came from the immunoSEQ multiplex PCR assay. High-throughput TCR-beta CDR3 sequencing of genomic DNA from most patients was performed by Adaptive Biotechnologies. The authors' analysis ran thus. Adaptive's ImmunoSEQ software was the source of the TCR sequencing data for 15 to 20 patients, while a few other patients were processed with MiXCR and VDJtools. Because the origin of CDR3 nucleotide sequences shared between donor and recipient could not be assigned, those sequences were removed. At least 2-fold expansion over unstimulated cells and a minimum CFSE-low frequency of 0.002% (template counts) or 0.001% (read counts) were required for clones to be classified as alloreactive. Mappable clones were those detected in sequenced pre-transplant spleen, lymph node, or MLR CFSE-low populations of the donor or recipient. The cumulative frequency of alloreactive clones was calculated as a percentage of all sequences, weighted by copy number. The table was pulled from immuneACCESS by TCRdb, which kept in-frame rearrangements only. Such tables lose some clones; where checked, under half of the loss comes from unresolved V genes, and the rest has no known cause. That table supplies the V and J calls and clone size; D and trimming were determined from the DNA. The sample table shows more than 9,500 clones, and roughly 80% are seen once. Roughly 9% of the sample comes from the top ten.

In this sample, this clone turned up once. Its target antigen remains unknown. No base qualities exist here, and no much larger clone lies one base off it. In the first month after transplant, blood samples were collected up to 4 times, and after that at least monthly when available. The receptor was derived from a human patient who received an intestinal transplant, so some T cells may come from the graft donor. This specimen consisted of PBMCs, obtained around 300 days after intestinal transplant.

The CDR3 in this case is CASRRNNEQFF. The sequenced DNA: TGTGCCAGCAGGCGGAACAATGAGCAGTTCTTC. The chain joins TRBV6-1 to TRBJ2-1, with the D gene uncertain. CDR1 and CDR2 were assigned from the germline V gene as MNHNS and SASEGT. Cut back by 6 bases and 5 bases, the V and J ends lie 5 bases apart. Spanning cysteine to phenylalanine, the CDR3 consists of 11 amino acids. The read is trimmed to its CDR3 DNA, 33 bases read in frame from base 1.